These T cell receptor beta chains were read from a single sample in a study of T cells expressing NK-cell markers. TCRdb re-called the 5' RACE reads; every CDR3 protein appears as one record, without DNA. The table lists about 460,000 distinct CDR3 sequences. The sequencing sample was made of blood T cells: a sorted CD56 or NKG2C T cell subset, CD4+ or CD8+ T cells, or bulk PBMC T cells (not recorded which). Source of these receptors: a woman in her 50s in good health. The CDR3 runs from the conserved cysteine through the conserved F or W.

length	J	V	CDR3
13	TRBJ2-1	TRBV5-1	CASSAGEYNEQFF
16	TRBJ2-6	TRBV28	CASSLIGASGANVLTF
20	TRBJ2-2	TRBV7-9	CASSLRAPAQAGVNTGELFF
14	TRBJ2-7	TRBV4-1	CASSARTGAFEQYF
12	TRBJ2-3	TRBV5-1	CASSRTGDTQYF
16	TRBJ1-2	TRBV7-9	CASINIPGRTNYGYTF
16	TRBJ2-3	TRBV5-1	CASSYLTSGGTDTQYF
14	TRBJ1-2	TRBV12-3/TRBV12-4	CASSLAGDYYGYTF
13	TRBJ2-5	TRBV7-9	CASSPRHGETQYF
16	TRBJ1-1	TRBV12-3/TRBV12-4	CASSLSGAGMNTEAFF
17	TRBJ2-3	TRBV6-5	CASSSTLAGVSTDTQYF
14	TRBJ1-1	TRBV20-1	CSARTGAGNTEAFF
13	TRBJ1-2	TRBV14	CASSRTPSYGYTF
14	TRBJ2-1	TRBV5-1	CASRAGLALGEQFF
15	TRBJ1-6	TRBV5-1	CASSLQGQGYSPLHF
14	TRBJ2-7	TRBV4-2	CASSLGTGGHKQYF
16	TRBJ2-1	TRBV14	CASSQVRGGPNNEQFF
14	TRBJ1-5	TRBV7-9	CASSPLGPNQPQHF
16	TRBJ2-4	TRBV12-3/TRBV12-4	CASSSSRRGRVNIQYF
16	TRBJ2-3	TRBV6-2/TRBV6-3	CASSADRGVETDTQYF
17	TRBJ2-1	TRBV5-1	CASQLTPRDRVYNEQFF
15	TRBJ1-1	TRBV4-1	CASSPVKTMNTEAFF
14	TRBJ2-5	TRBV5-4	CASSLVSIQETQYF
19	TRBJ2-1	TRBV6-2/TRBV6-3	CASSYPLAGDSSSYNEQFF
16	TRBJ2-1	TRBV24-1	CATSDLNRSPLDEQFF
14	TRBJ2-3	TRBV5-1	CATSTSLSTDTQYF
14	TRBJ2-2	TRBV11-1	CASSLASLAGELFF
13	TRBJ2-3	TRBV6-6	CAIRDRNTDTQYF
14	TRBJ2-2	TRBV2	CASNPEGPSGELFF
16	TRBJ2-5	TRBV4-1	CASSQAPSASGMPQYF
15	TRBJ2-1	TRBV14	CASSETGATYNEQFF
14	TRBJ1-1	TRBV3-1	CASGVDIMNTEAFF
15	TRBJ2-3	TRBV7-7	CASSLSGGPPDTQYF
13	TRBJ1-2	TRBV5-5	CASRRQFDYGYTF
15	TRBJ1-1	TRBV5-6	CASSWGSGLNTEAFF
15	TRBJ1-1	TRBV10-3	CAISESGRQNTEAFF
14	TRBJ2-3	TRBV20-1	CSAQYSGGSDTQYF
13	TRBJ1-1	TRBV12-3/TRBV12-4	CASSLHGTPGAFF
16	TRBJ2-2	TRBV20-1	CSAPPRDRGDTGELFF
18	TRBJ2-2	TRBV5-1	CASSLIALLDRNTGELFF
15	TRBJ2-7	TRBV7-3	CASSTRTSGTYEQYF
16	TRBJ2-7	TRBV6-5	CASRPPGPGGGPEQYF
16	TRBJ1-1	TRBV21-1	CASSSRDRASNTEAFF
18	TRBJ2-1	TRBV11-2	CASSLVGSRQVSYNEQFF
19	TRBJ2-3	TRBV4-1	CASSQDVGAGARSTDTQYF
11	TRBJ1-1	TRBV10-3	CAIRGLNGAFF
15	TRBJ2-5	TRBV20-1	CSARDTIRLAETQYF
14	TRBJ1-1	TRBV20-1	CSARTQQLNTEAFF
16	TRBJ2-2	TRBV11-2	CASSQARTSVTGELFF
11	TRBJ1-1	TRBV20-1	CSLKGPTEAFF
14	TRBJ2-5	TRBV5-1	CASSRSGVGETQYF
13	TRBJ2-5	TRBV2	CASSDWQRETQYF
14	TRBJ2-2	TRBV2	CASSTGYMAGELFF
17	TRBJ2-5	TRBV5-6	CASSLILGGRKQETQYF
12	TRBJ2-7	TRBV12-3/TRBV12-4	CASSLTTSEQYF